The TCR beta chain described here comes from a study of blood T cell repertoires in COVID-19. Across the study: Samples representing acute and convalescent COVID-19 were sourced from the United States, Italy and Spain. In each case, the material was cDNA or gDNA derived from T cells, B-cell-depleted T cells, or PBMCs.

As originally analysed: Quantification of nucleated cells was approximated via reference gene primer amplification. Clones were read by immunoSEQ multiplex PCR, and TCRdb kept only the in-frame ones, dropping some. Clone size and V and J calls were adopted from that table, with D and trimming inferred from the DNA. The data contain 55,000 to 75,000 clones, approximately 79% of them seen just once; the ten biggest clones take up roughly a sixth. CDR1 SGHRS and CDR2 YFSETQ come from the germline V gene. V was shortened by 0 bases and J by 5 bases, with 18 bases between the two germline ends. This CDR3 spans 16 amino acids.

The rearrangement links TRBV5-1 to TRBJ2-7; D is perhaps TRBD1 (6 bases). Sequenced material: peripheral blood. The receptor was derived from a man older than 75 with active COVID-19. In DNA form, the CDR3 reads TGCGCCAGCAGCTTGGCGTGGGCAGGGGACATCAACGAGCAGTACTTC. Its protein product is CASSLAWAGDINEQYF.